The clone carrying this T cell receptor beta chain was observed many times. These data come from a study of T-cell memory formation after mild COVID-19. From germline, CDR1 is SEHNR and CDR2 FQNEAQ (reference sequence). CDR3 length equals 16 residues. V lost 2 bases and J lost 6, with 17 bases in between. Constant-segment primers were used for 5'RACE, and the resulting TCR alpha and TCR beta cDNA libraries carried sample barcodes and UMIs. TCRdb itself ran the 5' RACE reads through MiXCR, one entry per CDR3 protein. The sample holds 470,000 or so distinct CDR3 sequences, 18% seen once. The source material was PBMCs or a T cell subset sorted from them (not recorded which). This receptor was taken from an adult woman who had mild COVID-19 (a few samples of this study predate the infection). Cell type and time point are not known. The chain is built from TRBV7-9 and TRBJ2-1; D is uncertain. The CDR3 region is CASSLFGGFGRNEQFF. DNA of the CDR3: TGTGCCAGCAGCTTATTCGGTGGATTCGGCCGCAATGAGCAGTTCTTC.